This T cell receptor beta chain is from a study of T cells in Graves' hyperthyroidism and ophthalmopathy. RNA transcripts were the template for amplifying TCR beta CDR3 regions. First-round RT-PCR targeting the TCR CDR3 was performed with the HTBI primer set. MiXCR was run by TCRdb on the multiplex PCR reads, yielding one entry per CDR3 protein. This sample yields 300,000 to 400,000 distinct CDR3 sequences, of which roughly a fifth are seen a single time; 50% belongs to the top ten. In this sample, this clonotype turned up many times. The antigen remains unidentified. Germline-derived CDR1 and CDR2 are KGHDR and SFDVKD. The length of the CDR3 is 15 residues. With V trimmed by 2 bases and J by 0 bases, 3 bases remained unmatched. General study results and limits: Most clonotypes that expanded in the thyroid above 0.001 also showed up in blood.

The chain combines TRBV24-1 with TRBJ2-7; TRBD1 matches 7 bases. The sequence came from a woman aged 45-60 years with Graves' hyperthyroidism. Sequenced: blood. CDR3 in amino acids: CATSDSRDSSYEQYF. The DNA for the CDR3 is TGTGCCACCAGTGATTCCCGGGACAGCTCCTACGAGCAGTACTTC.